This TCR beta chain appears in the sequencing data of a study of blood T cell repertoires in COVID-19. On the study more broadly: Acute-phase and convalescent COVID-19 samples originated in the United States, Italy and Spain. PBMCs, B-cell-depleted T cells, or T cells were the source of the cDNA or gDNA that made up the material.

From germline, CDR1 is LGHNA and CDR2 YNFKEQ. V lost 4 bases, J lost 4 bases, and 2 bases stayed unmatched. The CDR3 has 15 residues. The protocol was immunoSEQ multiplex PCR, while the TCRdb copy is restricted to in-frame clones and leaves out a portion. The data show roughly 220,000 clones, with 82% seen just once and about 15% held by the top ten. Cohort 3 donors were reported recovered after two negative PCRs, clearance, or symptom resolution. The sequenced material came from PBMCs or T cells enriched from blood (not recorded which). V is TRBV4-2 and J is TRBJ2-3, with TRBD2 identical over 13 bases. The source is a middle-aged man who had recovered from COVID-19. For the CDR3, the DNA is TGTGCCAGCAGCCTCGGACTAGCGGGGGCAGATACGCAGTATTTT. Protein: CASSLGLAGADTQYF.